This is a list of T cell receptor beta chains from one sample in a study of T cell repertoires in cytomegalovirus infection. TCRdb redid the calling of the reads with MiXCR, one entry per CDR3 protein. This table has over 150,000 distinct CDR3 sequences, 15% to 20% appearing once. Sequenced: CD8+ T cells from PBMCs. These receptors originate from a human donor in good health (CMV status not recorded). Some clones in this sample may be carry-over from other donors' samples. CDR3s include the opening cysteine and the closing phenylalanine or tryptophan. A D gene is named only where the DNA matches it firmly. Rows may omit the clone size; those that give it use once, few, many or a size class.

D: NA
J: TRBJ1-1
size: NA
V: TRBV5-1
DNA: TGCGCCAGCAGCTTTAGGACCGGCGGCACTGAAGCTTTCTTT
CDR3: CASSFRTGGTEAFF

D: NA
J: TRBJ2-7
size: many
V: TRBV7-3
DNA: TGTGCCAGCAGCCCCACCGGAGGGTACGAGCAGTACTTC
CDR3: CASSPTGGYEQYF

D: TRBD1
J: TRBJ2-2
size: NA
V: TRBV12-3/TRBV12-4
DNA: TGTGCCAGCACCATGTTTGGACAGGGAAACACCGGGGAGCTGTTTTTT
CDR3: CASTMFGQGNTGELFF

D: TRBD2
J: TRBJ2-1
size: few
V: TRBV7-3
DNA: TGTGCCAGCAGCCCCCCGGGGGGACTAGCGGGGGGTGGAGAGCAGTTCTTC
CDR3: CASSPPGGLAGGGEQFF

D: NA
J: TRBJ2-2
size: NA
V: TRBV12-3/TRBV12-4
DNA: TGTGCCAGCAGTTTAGGGATGCCTACCGGGGAGCTGTTTTTT
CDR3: CASSLGMPTGELFF

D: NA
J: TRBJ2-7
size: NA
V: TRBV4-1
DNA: TGCGCCAGCAGCCAGGGACCGTCCTACGAGCAGTACTTC
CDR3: CASSQGPSYEQYF

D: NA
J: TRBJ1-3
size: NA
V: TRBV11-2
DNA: TGTGCCAGCAGTCAGGTCTACTCTGGAAACACCATATATTTT
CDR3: CASSQVYSGNTIYF

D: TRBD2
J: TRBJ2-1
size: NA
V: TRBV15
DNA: TGTGCCACCAGCAGAGATTCCGGCGGGGGGGGCTATGAGCAGTTCTTC
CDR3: CATSRDSGGGGYEQFF

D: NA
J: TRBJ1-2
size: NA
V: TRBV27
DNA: TGTGCCAGCAGTTCTACCGGGAACCCGTCCTATGGCTACACCTTC
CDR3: CASSSTGNPSYGYTF

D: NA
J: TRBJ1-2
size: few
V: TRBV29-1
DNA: TGCAGCGTTCCTACAGGGTTTCCTGGCTACACCTTC
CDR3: CSVPTGFPGYTF

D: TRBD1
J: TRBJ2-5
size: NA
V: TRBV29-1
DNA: TGCAGCGTGGGCCGGACAGGGGTTAGGGAGACCCAGTACTTC
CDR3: CSVGRTGVRETQYF